The source of this T cell receptor beta chain is a study of T cells in tuberculosis (dated by TCRdb to between 2018 and 2020). Study-level background: To characterize T cells specific for the mycobacterial lipid antigen glucose monomycolate (GMM), the study used CD1B tetramers together with high-throughput TCR immunosequencing. A South African clinical cohort compared IGRA-negative adolescents, IGRA-positive adolescents with latent tuberculosis and adults with active tuberculosis, 10 to 11 per group. General study outcomes and caveats: Which clinical samples got chosen depended on the availability of cryopreserved specimens, and the active tuberculosis cases were adults, whereas the controls were adolescents. A classifier using the diverse GMM-specific repertoire reached approximately 89% accuracy (AUROC roughly 0.9), compared with around 70% accuracy using GEM motif frequencies. Shorter CDR3-alpha lengths in active tuberculosis patients partly drove the smaller NN-distances, and the TCR-beta difference was not statistically significant. Active tuberculosis TCR-alpha repertoires showed smaller mean NN-distances to GMM-specific TCRs than IGRA-negative controls, suggesting clonal expansion of these TCRs.

At study entry, a tuberculin skin test and the QuantiFERON-TB GOLD In-Tube IGRA were used to screen adolescents for latent tuberculosis infection. Unsorted cryopreserved PBMC were immunosequenced, covering on average approximately 91,000 T cells per clinical donor. Eleven high schools in the Worcester region of the Western Cape, South Africa, served as enrollment sites for adolescents aged 12 to 18 years. Ten or so M. tuberculosis-infected adolescents and about 10 uninfected adolescents, matched for age and sex, were selected. For the adolescents, PBMC were isolated by density centrifugation from freshly drawn heparinized blood and then cryopreserved. The CDR3 runs 14 amino acids, cysteine and phenylalanine included. Only the CDR3 part of the read is kept: 42 bases, read in frame from the first base. CDR1 ENHRY and CDR2 SYGVKD are derived from the germline V gene. V is clipped by 3 bases and J by 14 bases, and the sequence between their germline boundaries is 17 bases long.

Details on this clone: This clone's antigen is unknown. There are no base qualities to consult, and no much larger clone falls within one base.

The immunoSEQ multiplex PCR assay was used to generate TCR libraries, with TCR-beta and/or TCR-alpha/delta assays applied to each sample. The amplified TCR libraries were sequenced using the Illumina high-throughput platform. The published analysis was carried out like this. Clustering and dimensionality reduction relied on pairwise TCRdist distances among GMM-specific receptors from T cells that were either sorted ex vivo or expanded in vitro. The score assigned to each clinical repertoire was mean NN-distance, meaning the average TCRdist to the nearest 10% of tetramer-positive reference sequences. To compute GEM TCR motif frequency, the fraction of unique TCRs matching known GEM sequences by V/J usage and CDR3 length was calculated. Linear discriminant analysis with leave-one-out cross-validation, implemented in scikit-learn, was used to classify active tuberculosis. Held by TCRdb, this immuneACCESS table contains in-frame sequences only and omits some clones. Under half of the omission traces to an unresolved V gene where checked; the cause of the rest is unknown. The DNA gave D and trimming, while V, J and clone size come from that table. Within this sample are some 22,000 clones, with more than 95% of them counted one time only. The ten largest clones take up more than 5% of the sample.

Sequencing used PBMCs. This receptor chain uses TRBV10-3 and TRBJ1-6; a tentative D match to TRBD1 spans 5 bases. The TCR was taken from a donor aged 10-35 years with latent tuberculosis or without tuberculosis infection. The CDR3 here reads CAISDRAFSGSLHF. The bases read TGTGCCATCAGTGATCGAGCTTTTTCAGGGTCCCTCCACTTT.